Below, one T cell receptor (beta chain) is given with its context. This specimen belongs to a study of technical replicates of blood from a few donors. Deletions cut 0 bases from V and 3 bases from J, with 9 bases between. The CDR3 sequence is 15 residues long. CDR1 is LGHNA, CDR2 YSLEER, per germline. Measured with immunoSEQ multiplex PCR; TCRdb has only the in-frame clones, and not every one. The repertoire consists of nearly 70,000 clones, with roughly nine tenths occurring once and the leading ten covering 4.5% to 5%. What was sequenced was PBMCs. The chain joins TRBV4-3 to TRBJ1-5; D unresolved. The receptor was isolated from a human donor in good health. Some clones in this sample may be carry-over from other donors' samples. CDR3 region: CASSQDPGVNQPQHF. CDR3 sequence (DNA): TGCGCCAGCAGCCAAGATCCCGGGGTCAATCAGCCCCAGCATTTT.